This T cell receptor beta chain was sequenced during a study of shared clonotypes between healthy human individuals (dated by TCRdb to between 2020 and 2021). The study in broad terms: A few men and a couple of women, aged 18 to 49 years, made up the cohort. For each donor, CD4 naive and CD4 memory were each given three plates, CD8 naive was given two plates, and CD8 memory was given one plate. To estimate repertoire size and how much clonotype sharing occurs between individuals, the study deeply sequenced the blood TCR repertoires of roughly 5 healthy adults. To increase sequencing depth and limit assay-specific biases, TCR repertoire library preparation and sequencing were carried out by different laboratories using diverse techniques. Leukapheresis yielded between about 0.94 and 9 billion PBMCs per donor. What the work shows at the level of the full study, not this receptor alone: The genetic and exposure-history diversity represented was limited by the small number of donors. About 5% of naive CD4, around 4% of naive CD8, 2% to 2.5% of memory CD4, and about 0.4% of memory CD8 clonotypes were shared across a few donors. Incomplete sequencing was indicated by rarefaction of sorted-subset datasets, despite the large sequencing depth. Larger estimated clonotype richness was generally found for naive subsets than for memory subsets. Sampling was restricted to blood, and TCR repertoires in tissues likely differ from the TCR repertoires found in blood. Pairwise subsampling led to the expectation that sequencing depth would affect the degree of clonotype sharing among donors. Clonotypes shared by all four sorted-subset donors showed higher generation probabilities than non-shared clonotypes.

The CDR3 has 15 amino acids, counting the end cysteine and phenylalanine. Only CDR3 DNA remains: 45 bases, in frame from the first base. V sheds 0 bases and J sheds 5 bases, leaving 15 bases between their ends. The germline V gene specifies SGHDT as CDR1 and YYEEEE as CDR2. The donors were healthy, HIV-negative adults with no recently reported acute infections or vaccinations. Every donor was a Caucasian adult living in Nashville, Tennessee, USA. Magnetic negative selection was used to enrich CD4+ T cells, after which naive cells were positively selected on CD45RA and the negative fraction became the memory subset. Blood was collected by leukapheresis, and PBMCs were isolated by Ficoll-Histopaque density gradient centrifugation and then cryopreserved in liquid nitrogen vapor phase. Analytical flow cytometry was used to check the purity and quantity of every magnetically sorted T cell population. Genomic DNA was isolated from each sorted fraction and quantified by UV absorbance on a Nanodrop 2000c.

Using the deep immunoSEQ assay, multiplex PCR amplified TCR CDR3 regions from genomic DNA. Extracted genomic DNA from each cell subset was distributed evenly across all wells of several immunoSEQ 96-well plates, and each plate was treated as a replicate. For sorted subsets, each replicate PCR was loaded with around 220 ng genomic DNA, equivalent to 30,000 or so T cell genomes. Purified libraries were quantified with a Qubit 3.0 fluorometer, sized on a Bioanalyzer 2100, and re-quantified with the KAPA Library Quantification kit. A separate single-read 150-cycle Illumina NextSeq 550 flow cell was used to sequence each immunoSEQ 96-well plate. As for how the authors treated the data: The immunoSEQ output contained only junctional sequences without quality scores, so filtering could not match that applied to full-length reads. Sequences were annotated with PyIR, a Python wrapper for IgBLAST v1.9, and V/J genes and CDR3 were assigned using IMGT germline references. Reads were filtered out if the reads had weak V/J assignments (E-value above 1e-6), no CDR3, stop codons, out-of-frame junctions, or ambiguous translated residues. A V3J clonotype was defined by an identical inferred V gene, J gene, and CDR3 amino acid sequence. To compute the percentage overlap between repertoires, the number of shared unique clonotypes was divided by the size of the smaller repertoire. Richness of each repertoire was evaluated using RTK rarefaction, the Chao1 estimator, and Recon v2.1 estimates of unobserved clonotypes. Generation probabilities were computed with OLGA for all TCRbeta clonotypes obtained by the gDNA method from a handful of donors. TCRdb retrieved this table from immuneACCESS and kept in-frame rearrangements only. Not all clones are present; in checked studies, unresolved V genes account for under half, and no reason is known for the remainder. V, J and clone size are those of that table, while D and trimming were read from the DNA. The sample has approximately 2,300,000 clones on record, just under 95% of them singletons. Approximately 0.41% of the sample goes to the ten largest clones.

For this clone: Its antigen specificity is not known. The input lacks base qualities; no much larger clone sits a single base away.

The sequence was obtained from a man younger than 35 in good health. Some clones in this sample may be carry-over from other donors' samples. The sequenced sample consisted of naive CD4+ T cells from PBMCs. The cell subset or site label corresponds to: CD45RA+ positively selected. The chain is encoded by TRBV5-6 joined to TRBJ2-7; the D gene is possibly TRBD2, with 6 bases matching. For the CDR3, the sequence is CASSLVGPGEDEQYF. Here is the DNA: TGTGCCAGCAGCTTGGTGGGACCGGGGGAAGACGAGCAGTACTTC.